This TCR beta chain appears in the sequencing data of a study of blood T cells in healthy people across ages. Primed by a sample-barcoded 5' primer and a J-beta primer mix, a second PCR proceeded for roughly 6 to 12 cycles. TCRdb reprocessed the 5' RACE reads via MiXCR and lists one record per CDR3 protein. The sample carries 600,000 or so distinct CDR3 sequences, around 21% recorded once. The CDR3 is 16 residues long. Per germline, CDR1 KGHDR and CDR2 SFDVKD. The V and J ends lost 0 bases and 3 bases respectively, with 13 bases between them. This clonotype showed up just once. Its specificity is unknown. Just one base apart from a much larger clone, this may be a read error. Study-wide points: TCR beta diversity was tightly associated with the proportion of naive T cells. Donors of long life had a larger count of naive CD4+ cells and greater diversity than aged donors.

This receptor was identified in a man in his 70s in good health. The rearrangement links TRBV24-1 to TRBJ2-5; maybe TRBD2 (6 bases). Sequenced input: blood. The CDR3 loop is CATSDLHSGAKETQYF. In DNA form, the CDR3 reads TGTGCCACCAGTGATTTGCATAGCGGTGCTAAAGAGACCCAGTACTTC.